Below are 27 T cell receptor beta chains sequenced from a single sample in a study of shared clonotypes between healthy human individuals. Positively selected for CCR7, the CD45RO-negative cells used as naive CD8 cells excluded terminally differentiated effector memory CD45RA+ cells. The protocol was immunoSEQ multiplex PCR, while the TCRdb copy is restricted to in-frame clones and leaves out a portion. The repertoire holds approximately 650,000 clones, with nearly 97% as singletons. Sample: naive CD8+ T cells sorted from blood. These TCRs come from a woman aged 25 to 39 in good health.

This clone was seen a few times. The CDR3 loop reads CASSVRPGTGTEAFF. In nucleotides, the CDR3 is TGTGCCAGCAGCGTACGTCCAGGGACGGGCACTGAAGCTTTCTTT. V and J are TRBV9 and TRBJ1-1, with D tentatively TRBD1 (5 bases). Germline CDR1 is SGDLS and CDR2 is YYNGEE. The ends were cut back, 1 base at V and 4 bases at J, with 14 bases in the middle. This CDR3 comprises 15 residues.

The V gene is TRBV19, the J gene TRBJ2-1, with 14 bases lining up with TRBD2. This CDR3 contains 19 residues. The ends lost 6 bases at V and 3 bases at J; junction bases unmatched: 13. Germline lookup yields CDR1 LNHDA and CDR2 SQIVND (reference sequence). CDR3 protein: CASSFPATSGRDDYNEQFF. CDR3 nucleotides: TGTGCCAGTAGCTTCCCCGCGACTAGCGGGAGGGATGACTACAATGAGCAGTTCTTC. Variable domain in full (rest from reference TRBV19 and TRBJ2-1): DGGITQSPKYLFRKEGQNVTLSCEQNLNHDAMYWYRQDPGQGLRLIYYSQIVNDFQKGDIAEGYSVSREKKESFPLTVTSAQKNPTAFYLCASSFPATSGRDDYNEQFFGPGTRLTVL.

This clone was counted a single time. The chain combines TRBV28 with TRBJ1-5; no clear D gene. The germline V gene encodes CDR1 MDHEN and CDR2 SYDVKM. The CDR3 spans 11 residues. Trimming cost V 6 bases and J 7 bases, with 7 bases left between them. The CDR3 DNA sequence: TGTGCCAGCAGCCTCGAGCAGCCCCAGCATTTT. Protein sequence: CASSLEQPQHF.

This chain joins TRBV28 and TRBJ1-1; the D is unclear. Germline V gene lookup returns CDR1 MDHEN and CDR2 SYDVKM. CDR3 size: 11 residues. The germline V and J ends were trimmed by 5 bases and 8 bases, with 9 bases remaining between them. CDR3 protein: CASSGVGEAFF. The CDR3 region has the DNA TGTGCCAGCAGTGGGGTGGGAGAAGCTTTCTTT.

Note on this clone: The sample carries other DNA sequences with the same CDR3. The chain employs TRBV27 and TRBJ2-7, with 8 bases identical to TRBD1. Germline CDR1 MNHEY, CDR2 SMNVEV (reference sequence). The CDR3 spans 14 residues. V was pared by 6 bases and J by 2 bases, with 6 bases of the junction left unmatched. CDR3 amino acids: CASSAGTGTYEQYF. CDR3 nucleotides: TGTGCCAGCAGCGCCGGGACAGGAACCTACGAGCAGTACTTC.

The chain carries TRBV7-9 and TRBJ1-2; weak D call: TRBD1 (5 bases). The V gene's germline CDR1 is SEHNR and CDR2 FQNEAQ (reference sequence). CDR3 length: 14 amino acids. V lost 5 bases and J lost 8, with 18 bases in between. The CDR3 sequence: CASSQELGVEGYTF. The CDR3 region has the DNA TGTGCCAGCAGCCAAGAGTTAGGGGTAGAGGGCTACACCTTC.

This clone has just one count. The chain is built from TRBV5-4 and TRBJ2-7; D not certain. CDR1 SGHNT and CDR2 YYREEE come from the germline V gene (reference sequence). The CDR3 consists of 15 residues. V was shortened by 1 base and J by 3 bases, with 14 bases between the two germline ends. CDR3 sequence: CASSLFYNPDYEQYF. CDR3 nucleotide sequence: TGTGCCAGCAGCTTGTTCTACAACCCAGACTACGAGCAGTACTTC.

In this sample, this clone turned up once. The chain recombines TRBV20-1 with TRBJ2-5; D assignment may be TRBD1 or TRBD2 (5 bases each). The closer fit of TRBJ2-7 to the DNA end suggests the J call may be wrong. The CDR3 consists of 11 residues. From germline, CDR1 is DFQATT and CDR2 SNEGSKA (reference sequence). The DNA of the CDR3 is TGCAGTGCGGGGGTGGCCTACGAGCAGTACTTC. Its protein product is CSAGVAYEQYF.

As to this clone: The same CDR3 arises from other DNA sequences in this sample as well. J is TRBJ2-5 and V is TRBV28; TRBD2 might be the D (5 bases). The CDR3 totals 13 residues. CDR1 and CDR2 from the germline V gene are MDHEN and SYDVKM. V was trimmed by 3 bases and J by 2 bases, leaving 7 bases between them. CDR3 loop: CASSFGGQETQYF. The CDR3 DNA is TGTGCCAGCAGTTTCGGAGGACAAGAGACCCAGTACTTC.

The V and J genes are TRBV28 and TRBJ1-1; D is unclear. This CDR3 has 13 amino acids. Trimming removed 2 bases at V and 8 bases at J, with 12 bases between. Germline CDR1 reads MDHEN; CDR2 reads SYDVKM. The CDR3 nucleotides are TGTGCCAGCAGTTTAGGGCAGTTGAGCGAAGCTTTCTTT. This encodes CASSLGQLSEAFF.

Note on this clone: The germline gene is not matched at one end of the junction; a read error may be the cause. V is TRBV5-4 and J is TRBJ2-1; 8 nucleotides match TRBD2. CDR1 is SGHNT, CDR2 YYREEE, per germline (reference sequence). This CDR3 comprises 13 residues. In DNA, the CDR3 is TGTGCCAGCAGCTGGGGTAGCGGGGAGACGGTACTCTTC. It yields the protein CASSWGSGETVLF.

This chain joins TRBV6-1 and TRBJ1-2; possible D gene TRBD1, 6 bases. The V end lost 3 bases, the J end lost 4 bases, and 15 bases lay between the germline ends. Germline V gives CDR1 MNHNS, CDR2 SASEGT. The length of the CDR3 is 15 residues. CDR3 amino acids: CASSDEPGEGYGYTF. CDR3 nucleotide sequence: TGTGCCAGCAGTGACGAACCAGGGGAGGGCTATGGCTACACCTTC.

V is TRBV7-7 and J is TRBJ2-2, with a tentative D call TRBD2 (6 bases). CDR3 length: 14 amino acids. CDR1 is SSHAT and CDR2 is FNYEAQ in the germline V gene (reference sequence). V was trimmed by 2 bases and J by 4 bases, leaving 8 bases between them. The CDR3 reads CASSLREFTGELFF. Here the CDR3 DNA reads TGTGCCAGCAGCTTACGGGAGTTCACCGGGGAGCTGTTTTTT.

On this clone itself: The same CDR3 is also encoded by other DNA sequences in this sample. The chain employs TRBV7-9 and TRBJ2-7; D perhaps matches TRBD1 (5 bases). The CDR3 totals 14 residues. Trimming took 5 bases from V and 0 from J, leaving 11 bases between them. The germline V gene has CDR1 SEHNR and CDR2 FQNEAQ (reference sequence). The CDR3: CASSGTGSSYEQYF. The CDR3 DNA sequence: TGTGCCAGCAGCGGCACAGGAAGCTCCTACGAGCAGTACTTC.

This chain uses TRBV2 with TRBJ2-3; no definite D call. V lost 9 bases and J 1 base, leaving 2 bases between the germline ends. This CDR3 spans 10 amino acids. Germline CDR1 and CDR2: SNHLY and FYNNEI. The CDR3, as DNA: TGTGCCAGTTGCACAGATACGCAGTATTTT. It encodes CASCTDTQYF.

The chain has TRBV18 and TRBJ2-1; D remains unclear. The CDR3 runs 13 residues. The germline CDR1 and CDR2 sequences are KGHSH and LQKENI. V lost 2 bases and J 5 bases, leaving 7 bases between the germline ends. Here the CDR3 DNA reads TGTGCCAGCTCACCAGCCCCAAACAATGAGCAGTTCTTC. As protein: CASSPAPNNEQFF.

This clone was seen only once. The chain has TRBV5-1 and TRBJ2-7; 9 bases match TRBD2. CDR3 length equals 15 residues. With 5 bases clipped from V and 3 bases from J, the junction kept 9 bases outside the gene matches. Per the germline V gene, CDR1 is SGHRS and CDR2 is YFSETQ. CDR3 protein: CASSWPASGDYEQYF. The CDR3 DNA reads TGCGCCAGCAGTTGGCCAGCTAGCGGGGACTACGAGCAGTACTTC. Combining the CDR3 with reference TRBV5-1 and TRBJ2-7 gives the whole variable domain KAGVTQTPRYLIKTRGQQVTLSCSPISGHRSVSWYQQTPGQGLQFLFEYFSETQRNKGNFPGRFSGRQFSNSRSEMNVSTLELGDSALYLCASSWPASGDYEQYFGPGTRLTVT.

The chain links TRBV6-5 to TRBJ1-6, with unresolved D. From germline, CDR1 is MNHEY and CDR2 SVGAGI. V was clipped by 5 bases and J by 10 bases, with 15 bases between them. The CDR3 has 14 amino acids. The CDR3 protein is CASSIAQAHSPLHF. The CDR3 coding sequence is TGTGCCAGCAGTATAGCCCAGGCCCACTCACCCCTCCACTTT.

This chain connects TRBV27 to TRBJ2-2, with 8 bases that match TRBD1. Unmatched junction bases numbered 2, after V lost 4 bases and J lost 1 base. The CDR3 has 15 amino acids. CDR1 is MNHEY, CDR2 SMNVEV, per germline (reference sequence). The chain's CDR3 is CASSWGTGNTGELFF. CDR3 in DNA: TGTGCCAGCAGTTGGGGGACAGGGAACACCGGGGAGCTGTTTTTT.

The rearrangement links TRBV5-6 to TRBJ2-5; possibly TRBD1 for D (6 bases). The end of the DNA is better explained by TRBJ2-7, so the J call may be wrong. The CDR3 has 15 amino acids. The germline V gene has CDR1 SGHDT and CDR2 YYEEEE. CDR3 DNA: TGTGCCAGCAGCTTGACAGGGAAGGGGGCCTACGAGCAGTACTTC. It translates to CASSLTGKGAYEQYF.

The gene calls are TRBV7-9 and TRBJ2-7; no definite D call. V lost 5 bases, J lost 3 bases, and 20 bases lay in between. The CDR3 is 16 residues long. Germline V gene data show CDR1 as SEHNR and CDR2 as FQNEAQ (reference sequence). The CDR3 sequence is CASSPKGPGRVYEQYF. The CDR3 bases are TGTGCCAGCAGCCCCAAGGGCCCGGGTCGAGTCTACGAGCAGTACTTC.

The V and J genes are TRBV28 and TRBJ2-1; TRBD1 matches 8 bases. The ends lost 3 bases at V and 8 bases at J; junction bases unmatched: 3. Germline values: CDR1 MDHEN, CDR2 SYDVKM. The CDR3 runs to 13 residues. DNA of the CDR3: TGTGCCAGCAGTTTTTCAGGGGGCCATGAGCAGTTCTTC. This encodes CASSFSGGHEQFF. Looking up the rest from reference TRBV28 and TRBJ2-1 gives the full variable domain: DVKVTQSSRYLVKRTGEKVFLECVQDMDHENMFWYRQDPGLGLRLIYFSYDVKMKEKGDIPEGYSVSREKKERFSLILESASTNQTSMYLCASSFSGGHEQFFGPGTRLTVL.

The CDR3 is CSVEVRRQLNTEAFF. The CDR3 DNA sequence: TGCAGCGTTGAAGTTCGGCGGCAGCTGAACACTGAAGCTTTCTTT. V gene TRBV29-1 combines with J gene TRBJ1-1, with D unresolved. The germline CDR1 and CDR2 sequences are SQVTM and ANQGSEA. CDR3 length: 15 residues. Trimming pared 1 base from V and 0 bases from J, leaving 12 bases between. Variable domain in full (rest from reference TRBV29-1 and TRBJ1-1): SAVISQKPSRDICQRGTSLTIQCQVDSQVTMMFWYRQQPGQSLTLIATANQGSEATYESGFVIDKFPISRPNLTFSTLTVSNMSPEDSSIYLCSVEVRRQLNTEAFFGQGTRLTVV.

The CDR3 spells CASRGTGLYNEQFF. CDR3 bases: TGTGCCAGCCGTGGGACAGGGTTGTACAATGAGCAGTTCTTC. The chain joins TRBV18 to TRBJ2-1, with 9 nucleotides matching TRBD1. V was clipped by 8 bases and J by 4 bases; unmatched bases: 6. The CDR3 spans 14 residues. Germline CDR1 KGHSH, CDR2 LQKENI.

This chain connects TRBV15 to TRBJ2-7; D ambiguous. With 2 bases removed from V and 6 bases from J, the gap between germline ends came to 8 bases. This CDR3 has 12 amino acids. Germline V lookup: CDR1 LNHNV, CDR2 YYDKDF (reference sequence). CDR3 bases: TGTGCCACCAGCAGATCTTTGTCCGAGCAGTACTTC. This codes for CATSRSLSEQYF.

This chain connects TRBV29-1 to TRBJ1-1; TRBD1 matches 9 bases. Unmatched junction bases numbered 7, after V lost 6 bases and J lost 2 bases. In germline, CDR1 is SQVTM, CDR2 ANQGSEA. This CDR3 comprises 14 residues. The CDR3 DNA follows: TGCAGCGTGATAGGGGACAGGGAAAACACTGAAGCTTTCTTT. Translating gives CSVIGDRENTEAFF.

The CDR3 DNA reads TGCGCCAGCAGCTTGGGGCTCCAGTTCTTC. Translation: CASSLGLQFF. The V call is TRBV5-1, the J call TRBJ2-1, with D unclear. Germline assignment: CDR1 SGHRS and CDR2 YFSETQ. Trimming pared 0 bases from V and 13 bases from J, leaving 5 bases between. This CDR3 is 10 amino acids long.